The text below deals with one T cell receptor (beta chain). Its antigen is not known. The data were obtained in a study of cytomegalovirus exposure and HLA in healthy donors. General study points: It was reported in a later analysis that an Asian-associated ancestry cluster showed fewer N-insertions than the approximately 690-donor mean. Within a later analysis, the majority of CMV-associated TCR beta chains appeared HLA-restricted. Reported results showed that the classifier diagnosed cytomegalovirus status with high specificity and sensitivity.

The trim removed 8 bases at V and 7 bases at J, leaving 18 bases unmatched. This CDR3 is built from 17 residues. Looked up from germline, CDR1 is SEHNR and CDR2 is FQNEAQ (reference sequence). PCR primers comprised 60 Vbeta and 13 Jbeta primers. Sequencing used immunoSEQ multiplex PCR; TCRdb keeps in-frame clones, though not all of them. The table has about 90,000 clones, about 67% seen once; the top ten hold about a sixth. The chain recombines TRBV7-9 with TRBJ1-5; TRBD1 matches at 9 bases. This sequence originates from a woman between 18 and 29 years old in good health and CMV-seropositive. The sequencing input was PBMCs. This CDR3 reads CASASGTGMIRGQPQHF. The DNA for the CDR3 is TGTGCCAGCGCATCCGGGACAGGGATGATACGAGGCCAGCCCCAGCATTTT. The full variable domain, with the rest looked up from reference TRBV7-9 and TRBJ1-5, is DTGVSQNPRHKITKRGQNVTFRCDPISEHNRLYWYRQTLGQGPEFLTYFQNEAQLEKSRLLSDRFSAERPKGSFSTLEIQRTEQGDSAMYLCASASGTGMIRGQPQHFGDGTRLSIL.